The rows below give T cell receptor beta chains drawn from one sample of a study of T cell responses to AZD1222 COVID-19 vaccine. Libraries were prepared by immunoSEQ multiplex PCR; TCRdb keeps only in-frame clonotypes and omits some of them. Of 95,000 to 150,000 clones listed, around 86% are singletons. Sample: peripheral blood, taken on day 0 of AZD1222 vaccination. Receptors originate from an adult in good health. Both conserved end residues are part of each CDR3.

j_call	v_call	cdr3_aa
TRBJ1-5	TRBV4-1	CASSQEHSQPQHF
TRBJ1-1	TRBV7-2	CASSRDRGTEAFF
TRBJ1-2	TRBV23-1	CASSQSWGRRYGYTF
TRBJ1-1	TRBV18	CASSLQGETEAFF
TRBJ1-1	TRBV7-2	CASSFVGSEAFF
TRBJ1-6	TRBV27	CASSSLYNSPLHF
TRBJ2-3	TRBV5-4	CASSPRDRRDTQYF
TRBJ1-2	TRBV12-3/TRBV12-4	CASEGLGVDGYTF
TRBJ2-4	TRBV4-1	CASSLVDAAKNIQYF
TRBJ2-7	TRBV7-9	CASSFRGLSSYEQYF
TRBJ1-2	TRBV5-6	CASSPAGNLNYGYTF
TRBJ2-2	TRBV4-1	CASSQRVGGNTGELFF
TRBJ1-1	TRBV6-1	CASSEAAGRIAEAFF
TRBJ1-6	TRBV6-5	CASRGEVYNSPLHF